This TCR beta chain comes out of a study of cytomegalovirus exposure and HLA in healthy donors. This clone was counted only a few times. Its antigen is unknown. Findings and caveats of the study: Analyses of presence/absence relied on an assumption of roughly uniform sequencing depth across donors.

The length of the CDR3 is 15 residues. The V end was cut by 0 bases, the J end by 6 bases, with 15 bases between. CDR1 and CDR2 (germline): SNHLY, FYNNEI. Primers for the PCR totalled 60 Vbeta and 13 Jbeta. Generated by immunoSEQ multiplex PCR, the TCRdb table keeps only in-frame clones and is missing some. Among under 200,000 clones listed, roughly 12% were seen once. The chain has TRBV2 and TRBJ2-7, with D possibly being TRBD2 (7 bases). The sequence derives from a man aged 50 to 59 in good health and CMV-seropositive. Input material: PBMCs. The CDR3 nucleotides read TGTGCCAGCAGTGAAGCCGGGGGGCCTTGGGGCGAGCAGTACTTC. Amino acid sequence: CASSEAGGPWGEQYF.